This TCR beta chain originates from a study of PD-1 blockade in classical Hodgkin lymphoma. Study-level points and caveats: Newly diagnosed patients reportedly trailed healthy donors in baseline TCR diversity. Causes of the repertoire differences remain undefined, possibly disease activity or prior therapy. Baseline diversity in complete responders resembled that of newly diagnosed patients. In CD4+ cells, TCR diversity went up significantly by C4D1, but in CD8+ cells it did not.

The time point was: cycle 4 day 1 (C4D1), after less than 7 weeks of nivolumab. With no exception, relapse followed autologous stem cell transplantation in all patients, and brentuximab vedotin exposure varied. Magnetic negative selection was used to purify CD8+ T cells from thawed PBMCs. For this clone: Its antigen is as yet unknown.

Sequencing used immunoSEQ multiplex PCR; TCRdb keeps in-frame clones, though not all of them. The sample has approximately 2,700 clones; 70% to 75% are singletons. V trimming: 7 bases; J trimming: 6 bases; junction bases outside the gene matches: 8. The CDR3 runs to 14 residues. Germline CDR1 SNHLY, CDR2 FYNNEI. The receptor comes from a human donor with classical Hodgkin lymphoma. This chain joins TRBV2 and TRBJ2-1, with TRBD2 matching over 8 bases. The sample here was CD8+ T cells from blood, taken before the fourth cycle of nivolumab. CDR3 region: CASNVPGLGNEQFF. The CDR3 DNA follows: TGTGCCAGCAACGTCCCGGGACTAGGCAATGAGCAGTTCTTC.